The TCR beta chain described here comes from a study of T-cell memory formation after mild COVID-19. Study-level information: There were largely donor-specific TCR clusters.

The germline gives CDR1 SGHTA, CDR2 FQGNSA. Trimming removed 5 bases from V and 9 bases from J, with 17 bases in between. The CDR3 runs to 14 residues. This clonotype was recorded at least ten times. Its antigen is not known. Via MiXCR, TCRdb re-called the 5' RACE reads, giving one row per CDR3 protein. The data contain about 390,000 distinct CDR3 sequences, approximately 15% of them singletons. Regarding the study as a whole: The appearance of some responding clones in pre-infection memory suggested that cross-reactive memory joined.

The sequencing input was PBMCs or a T cell subset sorted from them (not recorded which). This clonotype was obtained from a young man who had mild COVID-19 (a few samples of this study predate the infection). Cell type and time point are not known. The gene calls are TRBV7-2 and TRBJ2-1; a possible D gene is TRBD2 (5 bases). This CDR3 is CASSPDGVRGEQFF. CDR3 in DNA: TGTGCCAGCAGCCCAGACGGGGTACGAGGTGAGCAGTTCTTC.